This T cell receptor beta chain appears in the sequencing data of a study of cytomegalovirus exposure and HLA in healthy donors. Study-wide findings and caveats: Per a later analysis, HLA-associated TCR beta chains showed more clonal expansion than other, equally common TCR beta chains. An Asian-associated ancestry cluster reportedly showed fewer N-insertions than the approximately 670-donor mean in a later analysis.

Per the germline V gene, CDR1 is SQVTM and CDR2 is ANQGSEA. There are 14 residues in the CDR3. V lost 6 bases to trimming and J lost 8 bases; unmatched junction nucleotides: 9. As to this clone: Its cognate antigen is unknown.

Regarding donors, all were healthy bone marrow donors. PCR used 60 Vbeta primers and 13 Jbeta primers. Method: immunoSEQ multiplex PCR; TCRdb's copy keeps in-frame clones and lacks some. Of 150,000 to 200,000 clones listed, roughly 85% are singletons. This chain links TRBV29-1 with TRBJ2-4; 11 nucleotides align to TRBD1. The specimen sequenced was PBMCs. This receptor was obtained from a man between 35 and 55 years old in good health and CMV-seropositive. CDR3 sequence (DNA): TGCAGCGTCGTCCGGACAGGGGGCGCGCACATTCAGTACTTC. Amino acids: CSVVRTGGAHIQYF.